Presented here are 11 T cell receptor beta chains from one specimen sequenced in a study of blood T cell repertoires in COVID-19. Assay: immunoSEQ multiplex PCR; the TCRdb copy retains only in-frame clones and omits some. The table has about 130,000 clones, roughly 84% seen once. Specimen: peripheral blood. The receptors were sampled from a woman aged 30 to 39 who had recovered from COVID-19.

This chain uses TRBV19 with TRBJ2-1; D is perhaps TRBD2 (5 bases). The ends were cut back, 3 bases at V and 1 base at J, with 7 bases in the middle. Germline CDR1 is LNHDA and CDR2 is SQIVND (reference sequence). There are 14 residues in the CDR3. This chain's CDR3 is CASSMSGSYNEQFF. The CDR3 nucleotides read TGTGCCAGTAGTATGTCGGGATCCTACAATGAGCAGTTCTTC.

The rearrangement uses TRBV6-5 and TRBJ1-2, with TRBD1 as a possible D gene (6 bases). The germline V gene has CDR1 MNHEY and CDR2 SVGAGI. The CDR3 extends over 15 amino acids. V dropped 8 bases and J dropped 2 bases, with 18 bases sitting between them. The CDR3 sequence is CASCRGGRGNYGYTF. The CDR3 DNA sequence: TGTGCCAGCTGTAGGGGGGGACGGGGCAACTATGGCTACACCTTC.

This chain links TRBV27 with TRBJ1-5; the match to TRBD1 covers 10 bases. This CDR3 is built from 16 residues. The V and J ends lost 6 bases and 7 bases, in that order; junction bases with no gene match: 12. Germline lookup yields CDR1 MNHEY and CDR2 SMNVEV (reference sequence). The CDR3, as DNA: TGTGCCAGCAGCCTCATTTATGGGACAGGGGAACAGCCCCAGCATTTT. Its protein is CASSLIYGTGEQPQHF.

CDR3 sequence: CASSPQGQGMNSNQPQHF. Here the CDR3 DNA reads TGTGCCAGCAGTCCCCAGGGCCAGGGGATGAATAGCAATCAGCCCCAGCATTTT. The rearrangement uses TRBV6-6 and TRBJ1-5; D possibly corresponds to TRBD1 (6 bases). Deletions cut 5 bases from V and 0 bases from J, with 20 bases between. Germline V gives CDR1 MNHNY, CDR2 SVGAGI (reference sequence). The CDR3 consists of 18 residues.

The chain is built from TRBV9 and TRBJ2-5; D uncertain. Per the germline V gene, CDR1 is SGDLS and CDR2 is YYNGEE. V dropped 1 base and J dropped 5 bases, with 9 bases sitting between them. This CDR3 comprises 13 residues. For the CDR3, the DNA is TGTGCCAGCAGCGTAAACCCGGAGGAGACCCAGTACTTC. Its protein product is CASSVNPEETQYF.

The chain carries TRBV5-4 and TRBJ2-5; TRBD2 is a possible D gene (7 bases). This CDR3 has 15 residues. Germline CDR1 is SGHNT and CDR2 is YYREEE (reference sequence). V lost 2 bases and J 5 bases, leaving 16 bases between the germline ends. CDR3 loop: CASSLWGGASETQYF. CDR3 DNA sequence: TGTGCCAGCAGCTTATGGGGGGGGGCCTCTGAGACCCAGTACTTC.

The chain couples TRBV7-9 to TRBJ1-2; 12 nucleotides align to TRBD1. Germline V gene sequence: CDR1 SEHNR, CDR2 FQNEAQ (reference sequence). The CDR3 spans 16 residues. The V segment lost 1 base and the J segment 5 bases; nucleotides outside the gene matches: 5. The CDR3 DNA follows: TGTGCCAGCAGCTTAGATGGGACAGGGGGCCGATATGGCTACACCTTC. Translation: CASSLDGTGGRYGYTF.

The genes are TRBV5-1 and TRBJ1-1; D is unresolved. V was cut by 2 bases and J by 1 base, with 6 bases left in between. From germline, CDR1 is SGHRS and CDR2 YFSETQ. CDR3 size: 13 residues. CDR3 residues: CASSFPENTEAFF. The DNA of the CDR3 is TGCGCCAGCAGCTTCCCAGAGAACACTGAAGCTTTCTTT.

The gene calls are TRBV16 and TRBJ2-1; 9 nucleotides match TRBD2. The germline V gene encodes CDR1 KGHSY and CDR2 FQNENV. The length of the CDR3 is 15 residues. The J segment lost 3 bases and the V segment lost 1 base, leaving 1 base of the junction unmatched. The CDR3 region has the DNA TGTGCCAGCAGCCAATTTAGCGGGGGCTACAATGAGCAGTTCTTC. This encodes CASSQFSGGYNEQFF.

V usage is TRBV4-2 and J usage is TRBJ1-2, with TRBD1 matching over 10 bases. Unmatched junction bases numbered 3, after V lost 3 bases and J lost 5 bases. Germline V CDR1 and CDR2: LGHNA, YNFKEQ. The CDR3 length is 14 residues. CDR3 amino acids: CASSQTGQGYGYTF. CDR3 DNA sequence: TGTGCCAGCAGCCAGACGGGACAGGGGTATGGCTACACCTTC.

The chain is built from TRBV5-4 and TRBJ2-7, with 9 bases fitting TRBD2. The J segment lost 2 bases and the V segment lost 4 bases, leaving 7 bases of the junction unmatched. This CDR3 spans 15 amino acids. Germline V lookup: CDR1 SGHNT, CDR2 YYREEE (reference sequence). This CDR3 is CASSPRGGTTYEQYF. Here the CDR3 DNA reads TGTGCCAGCAGCCCGCGGGGGGGTACAACCTACGAGCAGTACTTC. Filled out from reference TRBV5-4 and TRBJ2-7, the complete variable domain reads ETGVTQSPTHLIKTRGQQVTLRCSSQSGHNTVSWYQQALGQGPQFIFQYYREEENGRGNFPPRFSGLQFPNYSSELNVNALELDDSALYLCASSPRGGTTYEQYFGPGTRLTVT.